One sample yielded the 13 T cell receptor beta chains listed below, sequenced in a study of a mutant IDH1 vaccine in newly diagnosed glioma. Data came from immunoSEQ multiplex PCR; TCRdb stores just in-frame clones and leaves some out. Found here are 99,000 or so clones, 70% to 90% of them singletons; the top ten hold less than 0.65%. Time point reported: baseline, week 1 (first vaccination visit). Treatment noted: pre-vaccination baseline after standard-of-care therapy. The sequencing used PBMCs, collected from a glioma patient treated with radiotherapy, temozolomide or both. Source of these receptors: a woman aged 50 to 65 with glioma.

V and J are TRBV4-1 and TRBJ2-4; the D is unclear. The germline V gene encodes CDR1 MGHRA and CDR2 YSYEKL. The germline V and J ends were trimmed by 2 bases and 2 bases, with 19 bases remaining between them. The CDR3 runs to 18 residues. DNA of the CDR3: TGCGCCAGCAGCCAATTATATGGCCAGCAGGTAACCAAAAACATTCAGTACTTC. Its translation: CASSQLYGQQVTKNIQYF.

The J gene is TRBJ2-1, the V gene TRBV11-2; TRBD2 aligns across 12 bases. V lost 5 bases and J lost 2; bases outside the gene matches: 4. Germline CDR1 reads SGHAT; CDR2 reads FQNNGV. The CDR3 covers 16 residues. The CDR3 region is CASSPRLAGAYNEQFF. DNA for the CDR3: TGTGCCAGCAGCCCGCGACTAGCGGGAGCCTACAATGAGCAGTTCTTC.

This chain uses TRBV11-3 with TRBJ2-1; TRBD2 is a possible D gene (5 bases). The germline V gene encodes CDR1 SGHNT and CDR2 YENEEA. The CDR3 is 15 amino acids. V was trimmed by 5 bases and J by 0 bases, leaving 11 bases between them. The CDR3 DNA reads TGTGCCAGCAGCGGAGGCAGCAGCTCCTACAATGAGCAGTTCTTC. Amino acid sequence: CASSGGSSSYNEQFF.

The genes are TRBV29-1 and TRBJ1-1; 9 bases align to TRBD1. Germline CDR1 and CDR2: SQVTM and ANQGSEA. The CDR3 extends over 13 amino acids. The junction had 3 bases not matched to a gene; V was cut back by 6 bases and J by 1 base. The CDR3 DNA reads TGCAGCGTGGACAGGGGAGGGAACACTGAAGCTTTCTTT. Protein: CSVDRGGNTEAFF.

CDR3 nucleotides: TGTGCCAGCAGCTGGGGACAGGGAGTAAGCACCGGGGAGCTGTTTTTT. This gives the protein CASSWGQGVSTGELFF. The chain employs TRBV5-4 and TRBJ2-2; 9 bases line up with TRBD1. In germline, CDR1 is SGHNT, CDR2 YYREEE (reference sequence). The CDR3 is 16 residues long. J lost 4 bases, V lost 3 bases, and 7 bases had no gene match.

V usage is TRBV11-2 and J usage is TRBJ2-2, with D tentatively TRBD1 (5 bases). From germline, CDR1 is SGHAT and CDR2 FQNNGV. The CDR3 totals 15 residues. V was trimmed by 1 base and J by 0 bases, leaving 6 bases between them. The DNA for the CDR3 is TGTGCCAGCAGCTTAGGACAGCCGAACACCGGGGAGCTGTTTTTT. This translates into CASSLGQPNTGELFF.

This clone was seen only once. Compared with germline, one end of the junction differs, possibly owing to a read error. The V call is TRBV7-7, the J call TRBJ2-5; D uncertain. The CDR3 is 12 amino acids. The germline gives CDR1 SSHAT, CDR2 FNYEAQ (reference sequence). Written as DNA, the CDR3 is TGTGCTAGCAGCCCCTTACAAAGTACCCAGTACTTC. This gives the protein CASSPLQSTQYF.

The CDR3 region is CAISESTGPNYGYTF. The CDR3 coding sequence is TGTGCCATCAGTGAGTCAACAGGGCCTAACTATGGCTACACCTTC. J is TRBJ1-2 and V is TRBV10-3; D is perhaps TRBD1 (6 bases). V lost 0 bases, J lost 0 bases, and 8 bases lay in between. CDR1 is ENHRY and CDR2 is SYGVKD in the germline V gene. There are 15 residues in the CDR3.

This clone appeared once. The gene calls are TRBV7-8 and TRBJ1-4, with 7 bases aligning to TRBD1. The length of the CDR3 is 15 residues. Trimming cost V 7 bases and J 2 bases; bases outside gene matches: 7. Germline-derived CDR1 and CDR2 are SGHVS and FQNEAQ. The chain's CDR3 is CASTFQTGTNEKLFF. Written as DNA, the CDR3 is TGTGCCAGCACCTTCCAGACAGGGACTAATGAAAAACTGTTTTTT.

This clone appeared a single time. The genes are TRBV5-1 and TRBJ2-2, with D maybe TRBD1 (5 bases). V gave up 2 bases and J gave up 6 bases, with 11 bases separating them. From germline, CDR1 is SGHRS and CDR2 YFSETQ. The length of the CDR3 is 14 residues. The DNA of the CDR3 is TGCGCCAGCAGCTTCCAGGGTAGCTCCGGGGAGCTGTTTTTT. Its translation is CASSFQGSSGELFF.

This clone was recorded only once. The chain carries TRBV29-1 and TRBJ2-5, with D perhaps matching TRBD1 (5 bases). CDR1 SQVTM and CDR2 ANQGSEA come from the germline V gene. V lost 7 bases, J lost 5 bases, and 11 bases lay in between. The CDR3 totals 11 residues. The CDR3 sequence is CSAGIGETQYF. The CDR3 DNA reads TGCAGCGCAGGGATAGGGGAGACCCAGTACTTC.

The gene calls are TRBV5-4 and TRBJ2-3, with D hard to call. Germline V gene data show CDR1 as SGHNT and CDR2 as YYREEE (reference sequence). The CDR3 has 14 residues. V was shortened by 3 bases and J by 3 bases, with 11 bases between the two germline ends. The CDR3 bases are TGTGCCAGCAGCTCCCGGGTCGGAACAGATACGCAGTATTTT. It translates to CASSSRVGTDTQYF.

V is TRBV27 and J is TRBJ2-5; tentative D call: TRBD2 (6 bases). The CDR3 sequence is 15 residues long. Between the trimmed V and J ends, which lost 3 bases and 4 bases, there was a span of 15 bases. Germline V gives CDR1 MNHEY, CDR2 SMNVEV (reference sequence). The CDR3 loop is CASSFRESRVETQYF. CDR3 coding DNA: TGTGCCAGCAGTTTCCGGGAGAGCCGGGTAGAGACCCAGTACTTC.